A selection of T cell receptor beta chains follows, all from one sample in a study of blood T cell repertoires in COVID-19. Method: immunoSEQ multiplex PCR; TCRdb's copy keeps in-frame clones and lacks some. Of roughly 380,000 clones listed, 89% were seen once; the top ten hold around 1.5%. The sequencing input was peripheral blood. Source of these receptors: a woman in her forties with COVID-19, enrolled during active disease. Both conserved end residues are part of each CDR3. D genes are given only for firm matches. The size of a clone is reported for some rows only, either as once, few or many, or as a class for expanded clones.

16 | once | TRBJ2-7 | TRBV7-2 | TRBD2 | CASSLAGSGGAYEQYF | TGTGCCAGCAGCTTAGCGGGTTCTGGGGGGGCCTACGAGCAGTACTTC
20 | - | TRBJ2-3 | TRBV27 | TRBD2 | CASSLGSTSGRGWGTDTQYF | TGTGCCAGCAGTTTAGGTTCGACTAGCGGGAGGGGATGGGGAACAGATACGCAGTATTTT
15 | - | TRBJ1-3 | TRBV7-2 | - | CASSSLGGSGNTIYF | TGTGCCAGCAGCTCTCTGGGGGGCTCTGGAAACACCATATATTTT
15 | - | TRBJ1-6 | TRBV7-2 | - | CASRGQSSYNSPLHF | TGTGCCAGCAGAGGACAAAGCTCCTATAATTCACCCCTCCACTTT
17 | - | TRBJ2-1 | TRBV6-2/TRBV6-3 | - | CASSTEHGRRSYNEQFF | TGTGCCAGCAGCACCGAGCACGGGAGAAGGTCCTACAATGAGCAGTTCTTC
16 | - | TRBJ2-5 | TRBV6-1 | TRBD2 | CASSEAGGSWGETQYF | TGTGCCAGCAGTGAAGCCGGCGGGAGTTGGGGGGAGACCCAGTACTTC
15 | - | TRBJ2-2 | TRBV29-1 | - | CSVEVRAGPGGELFF | TGCAGCGTTGAAGTCCGGGCGGGCCCCGGCGGGGAGCTGTTTTTT
13 | - | TRBJ1-2 | TRBV19 | - | CASRSRENYGYTF | TGTGCCAGTCGCTCGAGGGAAAACTATGGCTACACCTTC
15 | - | TRBJ1-5 | TRBV7-8 | - | CASSRGGYSNQPQHF | TGTGCCAGCAGCCGCGGGGGTTATAGCAATCAGCCCCAGCATTTT
15 | once | TRBJ2-2 | TRBV11-1 | - | CASSLRSGATGELFF | TGTGCCAGCAGCTTAAGGTCAGGGGCCACCGGGGAGCTGTTTTTT
18 | - | TRBJ2-1 | TRBV7-2 | TRBD2 | CASSLLGLAGWSYNEQFF | TGTGCCAGCAGCTTACTGGGACTAGCGGGCTGGTCCTACAATGAGCAGTTCTTC
16 | once | TRBJ1-2 | TRBV19 | - | CASSIRAQTGNYGYTF | TGTGCCAGTAGTATAAGGGCTCAAACAGGAAACTATGGCTACACCTTC
16 | - | TRBJ1-1 | TRBV4-3 | - | CASSQDSGRGNTEAFF | TGCGCCAGCAGCCAAGATAGCGGAAGGGGGAACACTGAAGCTTTCTTT
17 | - | TRBJ2-5 | TRBV7-6 | TRBD2 | CASSPGLAGGLGETQYF | TGTGCCAGCAGCCCCGGACTAGCGGGAGGTCTGGGAGAGACCCAGTACTTC
12 | few | TRBJ2-7 | TRBV30 | TRBD1 | CAWNRGTGKQYF | TGTGCCTGGAATCGCGGGACAGGGAAGCAGTACTTC
13 | - | TRBJ1-1 | TRBV27 | - | CASSFAGVTEAFF | TGTGCCAGCAGTTTTGCAGGGGTAACTGAAGCTTTCTTT
12 | - | TRBJ1-6 | TRBV19 | - | CASSISREPLHF | TGTGCCAGTAGTATAAGTAGAGAACCCCTCCACTTT
17 | - | TRBJ2-3 | TRBV9 | TRBD2 | CASSVGTSGFSTDTQYF | TGTGCCAGCAGCGTCGGGACTAGCGGGTTTAGCACAGATACGCAGTATTTT
16 | - | TRBJ1-6 | TRBV9 | - | CASGHRESSYNSPLHF | TGTGCCAGCGGCCACAGAGAGAGCTCCTATAATTCACCCCTCCACTTT
15 | - | TRBJ1-2 | TRBV27 | - | CASSLSSRGGDGYTF | TGTGCCAGCAGTTTATCGTCCAGGGGTGGGGATGGCTACACCTTC
14 | - | TRBJ1-4 | TRBV5-6 | - | CASSPDPYPEKLFF | TGTGCCAGCAGCCCCGATCCCTACCCGGAAAAACTGTTTTTT
14 | - | TRBJ1-2 | TRBV7-8 | - | CASSPLDSAYGYTF | TGTGCCAGCAGCCCTTTGGACAGCGCCTATGGCTACACCTTC
15 | - | TRBJ1-5 | TRBV15 | - | CATSRDWQAGQPQHF | TGTGCCACCAGCAGAGATTGGCAGGCGGGTCAGCCCCAGCATTTT
13 | - | TRBJ2-1 | TRBV29-1 | - | CSVEGTVNNEQFF | TGCAGCGTGGAGGGGACTGTTAACAATGAGCAGTTCTTC
12 | - | TRBJ2-1 | TRBV2 | - | CASTAWSNEQFF | TGTGCCAGCACCGCCTGGAGCAATGAGCAGTTCTTC
14 | once | TRBJ2-7 | TRBV5-1 | - | CASSLSQASYEQYF | TGCGCCAGCAGCTTATCGCAGGCAAGCTACGAGCAGTACTTC
16 | - | TRBJ2-2 | TRBV28 | - | CGVSPGRRQVTGELFF | TGTGGAGTATCCCCGGGGCGGAGACAGGTCACCGGGGAGCTGTTTTTT
14 | once | TRBJ2-7 | TRBV5-1 | TRBD2 | CASSLGGRAYEQYF | TGCGCCAGCAGCCTGGGCGGGAGGGCCTACGAGCAGTACTTC
14 | few | TRBJ2-7 | TRBV7-2 | - | CASSLAGGYYEQYF | TGTGCCAGCAGCTTAGCTGGCGGGTACTACGAGCAGTACTTC
15 | - | TRBJ1-4 | TRBV5-1 | - | CASSLDPGKGEKLFF | TGCGCCAGCAGCTTAGACCCAGGGAAGGGAGAAAAACTGTTTTTT
13 | - | TRBJ1-2 | TRBV28 | - | CASSLRANYGYTF | TGTGCCAGCAGTTTACGGGCTAACTATGGCTACACCTTC
17 | - | TRBJ2-6 | TRBV5-1 | TRBD1 | CASRQGASLVGANVLTF | TGCGCCAGCAGACAGGGGGCGAGTTTGGTTGGGGCCAACGTCCTGACTTTC
14 | - | TRBJ1-2 | TRBV19 | - | CASSRRAANYGYTF | TGTGCCAGTAGCCGGAGGGCAGCAAACTATGGCTACACCTTC
15 | - | TRBJ1-1 | TRBV2 | - | CASSGEGWGGSEAFF | TGTGCCAGCAGTGGAGAGGGCTGGGGGGGCTCTGAAGCTTTCTTT
13 | - | TRBJ2-7 | TRBV29-1 | TRBD1 | CSVEGDRAYEQYF | TGCAGCGTTGAAGGGGACAGGGCCTACGAGCAGTACTTC
13 | - | TRBJ2-5 | TRBV27 | - | CASSDSAQETQYF | TGTGCCAGCAGCGACTCCGCCCAAGAGACCCAGTACTTC
17 | - | TRBJ1-6 | TRBV27 | TRBD1 | CASSSWDRGRGNSPLHF | TGTGCCAGCAGTTCATGGGACAGGGGGCGCGGGAATTCACCCCTCCACTTT
13 | - | TRBJ1-2 | TRBV27 | - | CASSLVLGLGYTF | TGTGCCAGCAGCTTGGTATTGGGGCTTGGCTACACCTTC
16 | - | TRBJ2-6 | TRBV6-5 | - | CASRYTTRSGANVLTF | TGTGCCAGCAGATACACGACCAGGTCTGGGGCCAACGTCCTGACTTTC
17 | - | TRBJ2-7 | TRBV7-2 | - | CASSYSVGSSLQFEQYF | TGTGCCAGCAGCTACTCTGTTGGGTCTAGCCTTCAATTCGAGCAGTACTTC
15 | - | TRBJ1-2 | TRBV7-3 | - | CASSLSQGSTYSYTF | TGTGCCAGCAGCCTGTCACAGGGTAGCACATACAGCTACACCTTC
16 | - | TRBJ2-7 | TRBV5-1 | - | CASSSGQRVQAYEQYF | TGCGCCAGCAGCTCTGGTCAGCGGGTACAGGCCTACGAGCAGTACTTC
12 | - | TRBJ1-4 | TRBV6-6 | - | CASTLRGEKLFF | TGTGCCAGCACCCTCCGCGGTGAAAAACTGTTTTTT
11 | - | TRBJ1-6 | TRBV2 | - | CASGGNSPLHF | TGTGCCAGCGGGGGGAATTCACCCCTCCACTTT
15 | - | TRBJ2-7 | TRBV12-5 | TRBD2 | CASGLVLGGSYEQYF | TGTGCTAGTGGTTTGGTACTTGGCGGGAGCTACGAGCAGTACTTC
14 | - | TRBJ1-5 | TRBV6-5 | - | CASRVRGATQPQHF | TGTGCCAGCAGGGTCAGGGGCGCAACTCAGCCCCAGCATTTT
13 | - | TRBJ2-5 | TRBV30 | - | CAWSGQPEETQYF | TGTGCCTGGAGTGGACAGCCCGAAGAGACCCAGTACTTC
12 | - | TRBJ2-7 | TRBV19 | - | CASSGGAGEQYF | TGTGCCAGTAGTGGTGGGGCAGGCGAGCAGTACTTC
16 | once | TRBJ2-5 | TRBV4-2 | TRBD1 | CASSPRQGAFQETQYF | TGTGCCAGCAGCCCCCGACAGGGGGCCTTCCAAGAGACCCAGTACTTC
15 | - | TRBJ1-1 | TRBV5-4 | TRBD1 | CASSQQGGMNTEAFF | TGTGCCAGCAGCCAACAGGGGGGCATGAACACTGAAGCTTTCTTT
14 | - | TRBJ1-4 | TRBV5-1 | TRBD1 | CASSLGQGGEKLFF | TGCGCCAGCAGCTTGGGACAGGGGGGTGAAAAACTGTTTTTT
14 | - | TRBJ2-1 | TRBV6-4 | TRBD2 | CASSGTSDFNEQFF | TGTGCCAGCAGTGGGACTAGCGACTTCAATGAGCAGTTCTTC
16 | few | TRBJ1-6 | TRBV10-3 | TRBD1 | CAISESTRTGLSPLHF | TGTGCCATCAGTGAGTCGACCAGGACAGGTCTATCACCCCTCCACTTT
16 | - | TRBJ2-3 | TRBV3-1/TRBV3-2 | TRBD2 | CASSPRGLAGGDTQYF | TGTGCCAGCAGCCCCCGGGGGCTAGCGGGGGGCGATACGCAGTATTTT
14 | - | TRBJ2-1 | TRBV28 | - | CASSFRWADNEQFF | TGTGCCAGCAGCTTCCGATGGGCCGACAATGAGCAGTTCTTC
15 | - | TRBJ1-2 | TRBV5-1 | TRBD1 | CASSLMGQGYYGYTF | TGCGCCAGCAGCTTGATGGGACAGGGCTACTATGGCTACACCTTC
13 | few | TRBJ1-5 | TRBV27 | - | CASSFHEGEPQHF | TGTGCCAGCAGTTTTCATGAGGGTGAGCCCCAGCATTTT
12 | - | TRBJ2-3 | TRBV10-2 | - | CASSDSSATQYF | TGCGCCAGCAGTGATAGCAGCGCTACGCAGTATTTT
14 | - | TRBJ2-3 | TRBV9 | - | CASSVSSFTDTQYF | TGTGCCAGCAGCGTAAGCTCTTTCACAGATACGCAGTATTTT
11 | - | TRBJ1-2 | TRBV20-1 | - | CSAPGLDGYTF | TGCAGTGCTCCGGGACTAGACGGCTACACCTTC